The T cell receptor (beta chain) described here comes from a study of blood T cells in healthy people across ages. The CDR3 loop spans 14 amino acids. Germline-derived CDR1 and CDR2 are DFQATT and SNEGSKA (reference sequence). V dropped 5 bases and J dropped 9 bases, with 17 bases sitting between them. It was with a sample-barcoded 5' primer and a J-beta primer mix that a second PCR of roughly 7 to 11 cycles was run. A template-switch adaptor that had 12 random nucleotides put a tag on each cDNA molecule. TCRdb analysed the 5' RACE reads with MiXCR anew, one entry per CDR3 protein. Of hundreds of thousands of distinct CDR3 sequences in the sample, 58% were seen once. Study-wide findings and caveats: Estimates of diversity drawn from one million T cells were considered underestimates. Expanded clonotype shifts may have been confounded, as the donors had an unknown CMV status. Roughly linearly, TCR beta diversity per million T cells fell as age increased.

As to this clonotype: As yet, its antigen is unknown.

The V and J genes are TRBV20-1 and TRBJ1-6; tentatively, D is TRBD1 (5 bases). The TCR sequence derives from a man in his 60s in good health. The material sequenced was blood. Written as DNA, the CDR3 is TGCAGTGCTCGGGGGTGGCAGGGAGGTTCACCCCTCCACTTT. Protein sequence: CSARGWQGGSPLHF.